A selection of T cell receptor beta chains follows, all from one sample in a study of blood T cell repertoires in COVID-19. Assay used: immunoSEQ multiplex PCR; TCRdb lists only in-frame clones, some missing. The data hold 450,000 to 500,000 clones, with roughly 87% observed a single time. The sample consisted of PBMCs or T cells enriched from blood (not recorded which). Receptors originate from a woman between 18 and 30 years old who had recovered from COVID-19. Both conserved end residues are part of each CDR3. The order of the fields is J gene, D gene, clone size, V gene, CDR3 length, CDR3 protein, CDR3 DNA. The D gene is left open where the match is weak. Size values are once, few and many counts, or a class for expanded clones, and some rows have none.

J gene: TRBJ2-7
D gene: NA
clone size: NA
V gene: TRBV10-3
CDR3 length: 14
CDR3 protein: CAISESTGTYEQYF
CDR3 DNA: TGTGCCATCAGTGAGTCGACCGGGACCTACGAGCAGTACTTC

J gene: TRBJ1-2
D gene: TRBD1
clone size: NA
V gene: TRBV6-5
CDR3 length: 13
CDR3 protein: CASSFGTGGGYTF
CDR3 DNA: TGTGCCAGCAGCTTCGGGACAGGTGGCGGCTACACCTTC

J gene: TRBJ1-2
D gene: TRBD1
clone size: NA
V gene: TRBV2
CDR3 length: 13
CDR3 protein: CASTADRDGGYTF
CDR3 DNA: TGTGCCAGCACCGCGGACAGGGATGGCGGCTACACCTTC

J gene: TRBJ1-5
D gene: NA
clone size: NA
V gene: TRBV11-3
CDR3 length: 15
CDR3 protein: CASAQWRNSNQPQHF
CDR3 DNA: TGTGCCAGCGCTCAGTGGCGGAATAGCAATCAGCCCCAGCATTTT

J gene: TRBJ2-6
D gene: TRBD1
clone size: NA
V gene: TRBV7-9
CDR3 length: 18
CDR3 protein: CASSHDRGPHSGANVLTF
CDR3 DNA: TGTGCCAGCAGCCACGACAGGGGGCCGCACTCTGGGGCCAACGTCCTGACTTTC

J gene: TRBJ1-6
D gene: TRBD1
clone size: NA
V gene: TRBV30
CDR3 length: 14
CDR3 protein: CAWSAGQGYSPLHF
CDR3 DNA: TGTGCCTGGAGTGCGGGACAGGGGTATTCACCCCTCCACTTT

J gene: TRBJ2-2
D gene: TRBD2
clone size: once
V gene: TRBV11-2
CDR3 length: 17
CDR3 protein: CASSSPRGGSGTGELFF
CDR3 DNA: TGTGCCAGCAGCTCCCCCCGGGGGGGATCGGGCACCGGGGAGCTGTTTTTT

J gene: TRBJ1-1
D gene: NA
clone size: NA
V gene: TRBV6-6
CDR3 length: 15
CDR3 protein: CASTPVRTANTEAFF
CDR3 DNA: TGTGCCAGCACCCCCGTAAGGACAGCCAACACTGAAGCTTTCTTT

J gene: TRBJ1-1
D gene: TRBD1
clone size: NA
V gene: TRBV18
CDR3 length: 15
CDR3 protein: CASSPSRNRGAEAFF
CDR3 DNA: TGTGCCAGCTCACCATCGAGAAACAGGGGGGCTGAAGCTTTCTTT

J gene: TRBJ1-6
D gene: TRBD1
clone size: NA
V gene: TRBV2
CDR3 length: 14
CDR3 protein: CASNGQGGNSPLHF
CDR3 DNA: TGTGCCAGCAATGGACAGGGAGGCAATTCACCCCTCCACTTT

J gene: TRBJ1-1
D gene: NA
clone size: once
V gene: TRBV18
CDR3 length: 13
CDR3 protein: CASSGSGDTEAFF
CDR3 DNA: TGTGCCAGCTCAGGTTCAGGGGACACTGAAGCTTTCTTT

J gene: TRBJ1-4
D gene: NA
clone size: NA
V gene: TRBV2
CDR3 length: 14
CDR3 protein: CASVQDGTNEKLFF
CDR3 DNA: TGTGCCAGCGTTCAGGATGGAACTAATGAAAAACTGTTTTTT

J gene: TRBJ1-1
D gene: TRBD1
clone size: NA
V gene: TRBV11-1
CDR3 length: 14
CDR3 protein: CASSLQTGSPEAFF
CDR3 DNA: TGTGCCAGCAGCTTGCAGACAGGGAGCCCTGAAGCTTTCTTT

J gene: TRBJ1-6
D gene: TRBD1
clone size: few
V gene: TRBV3-1/TRBV3-2
CDR3 length: 13
CDR3 protein: CASNAGGNSPLHF
CDR3 DNA: TGTGCCAGCAATGCAGGGGGTAATTCACCCCTCCACTTT

J gene: TRBJ1-4
D gene: NA
clone size: once
V gene: TRBV5-1
CDR3 length: 16
CDR3 protein: CASSLGVVGAGEKLFF
CDR3 DNA: TGCGCCAGCAGCTTGGGAGTAGTGGGAGCCGGGGAAAAACTGTTTTTT

J gene: TRBJ2-7
D gene: TRBD1
clone size: once
V gene: TRBV28
CDR3 length: 19
CDR3 protein: CASSLTPYRPDRGRHEQYF
CDR3 DNA: TGTGCCAGCAGTTTAACGCCTTACAGACCCGACAGGGGGCGCCACGAGCAGTACTTC

J gene: TRBJ1-2
D gene: NA
clone size: NA
V gene: TRBV7-9
CDR3 length: 13
CDR3 protein: CASSPGLRYGYTF
CDR3 DNA: TGTGCCAGCAGCCCGGGACTCCGCTATGGCTACACCTTC

J gene: TRBJ1-2
D gene: NA
clone size: NA
V gene: TRBV10-2
CDR3 length: 15
CDR3 protein: CASRPHTDSYYGYTF
CDR3 DNA: TGCGCCAGCAGACCCCACACGGACAGTTACTATGGCTACACCTTC

J gene: TRBJ1-6
D gene: NA
clone size: NA
V gene: TRBV30
CDR3 length: 17
CDR3 protein: CAWKKLRPLPNNSPLHF
CDR3 DNA: TGTGCCTGGAAGAAACTACGACCCCTTCCGAATAATTCACCCCTCCACTTT

J gene: TRBJ2-1
D gene: TRBD2
clone size: once
V gene: TRBV19
CDR3 length: 15
CDR3 protein: CASSTRLAGGNEQFF
CDR3 DNA: TGTGCCAGTAGTACCAGACTAGCGGGGGGGAATGAGCAGTTCTTC

J gene: TRBJ2-1
D gene: NA
clone size: NA
V gene: TRBV3-1/TRBV3-2
CDR3 length: 13
CDR3 protein: CASSQSRGNEQFF
CDR3 DNA: TGTGCCAGCAGCCAAAGCAGAGGCAATGAGCAGTTCTTC

J gene: TRBJ1-5
D gene: TRBD1
clone size: NA
V gene: TRBV30
CDR3 length: 15
CDR3 protein: CAWRPTGGNNQPQHF
CDR3 DNA: TGTGCCTGGCGTCCGACAGGGGGCAACAATCAGCCCCAGCATTTT

J gene: TRBJ1-6
D gene: TRBD1
clone size: NA
V gene: TRBV2
CDR3 length: 15
CDR3 protein: CASSLTGGGNSPLHF
CDR3 DNA: TGTGCCAGCAGTCTGACAGGGGGCGGAAATTCACCCCTCCACTTT

J gene: TRBJ2-6
D gene: NA
clone size: NA
V gene: TRBV9
CDR3 length: 15
CDR3 protein: CASSVAPSGANVLTF
CDR3 DNA: TGTGCCAGCAGCGTAGCTCCCTCTGGGGCCAACGTCCTGACTTTC

J gene: TRBJ1-2
D gene: NA
clone size: few
V gene: TRBV7-9
CDR3 length: 14
CDR3 protein: CASSLVAANYGYTF
CDR3 DNA: TGTGCCAGCAGCTTAGTAGCTGCTAACTATGGCTACACCTTC

J gene: TRBJ2-2
D gene: TRBD2
clone size: NA
V gene: TRBV5-1
CDR3 length: 15
CDR3 protein: CASSLALAATGELFF
CDR3 DNA: TGCGCCAGCAGCTTGGCCCTAGCGGCGACCGGGGAGCTGTTTTTT

J gene: TRBJ1-5
D gene: TRBD1
clone size: NA
V gene: TRBV19
CDR3 length: 16
CDR3 protein: CASSPDRVSSNQPQHF
CDR3 DNA: TGTGCCAGTAGTCCGGACAGGGTTTCCAGCAATCAGCCCCAGCATTTT

J gene: TRBJ1-4
D gene: TRBD1
clone size: few
V gene: TRBV6-5
CDR3 length: 15
CDR3 protein: CASSYRDRINEKLFF
CDR3 DNA: TGTGCCAGCAGTTACCGGGACAGAATTAATGAAAAACTGTTTTTT

J gene: TRBJ2-2
D gene: NA
clone size: once
V gene: TRBV30
CDR3 length: 18
CDR3 protein: CAWSVFLGDFSNTGELFF
CDR3 DNA: TGTGCCTGGAGTGTATTTTTAGGGGACTTTTCGAACACCGGGGAGCTGTTTTTT

J gene: TRBJ1-1
D gene: NA
clone size: NA
V gene: TRBV5-1
CDR3 length: 15
CDR3 protein: CASSLRAVVNTEAFF
CDR3 DNA: TGCGCCAGCAGCCTAAGAGCCGTAGTTAACACTGAAGCTTTCTTT

J gene: TRBJ2-1
D gene: NA
clone size: once
V gene: TRBV9
CDR3 length: 17
CDR3 protein: CASSPPLSQEDYNEQFF
CDR3 DNA: TGTGCCAGCAGCCCACCCCTGTCACAGGAAGACTACAATGAGCAGTTCTTC

J gene: TRBJ1-2
D gene: NA
clone size: NA
V gene: TRBV5-4
CDR3 length: 15
CDR3 protein: CASSLQTGPAGGYTF
CDR3 DNA: TGTGCCAGCAGCCTTCAGACAGGCCCCGCAGGTGGCTACACCTTC

J gene: TRBJ2-7
D gene: NA
clone size: few
V gene: TRBV15
CDR3 length: 15
CDR3 protein: CATSRDRSRGYEQYF
CDR3 DNA: TGTGCCACCAGCAGAGATCGGTCTCGGGGCTACGAGCAGTACTTC

J gene: TRBJ1-4
D gene: NA
clone size: NA
V gene: TRBV4-1
CDR3 length: 15
CDR3 protein: CASSQDWGRGEKLFF
CDR3 DNA: TGCGCCAGCAGCCAAGACTGGGGCCGAGGTGAAAAACTGTTTTTT

J gene: TRBJ1-5
D gene: NA
clone size: NA
V gene: TRBV7-2
CDR3 length: 12
CDR3 protein: CASSLAAQPQHF
CDR3 DNA: TGTGCCAGCAGCTTAGCGGCTCAGCCCCAGCATTTT

J gene: TRBJ1-2
D gene: NA
clone size: NA
V gene: TRBV11-2
CDR3 length: 16
CDR3 protein: CASSLLSGFGVVGYTF
CDR3 DNA: TGTGCCAGCAGCTTACTAAGCGGTTTTGGGGTCGTCGGCTACACCTTC

J gene: TRBJ1-4
D gene: NA
clone size: NA
V gene: TRBV5-1
CDR3 length: 15
CDR3 protein: CASATTGIRAEKLFF
CDR3 DNA: TGCGCCAGCGCCACAACAGGGATACGAGCGGAAAAACTGTTTTTT

J gene: TRBJ1-5
D gene: TRBD1
clone size: NA
V gene: TRBV2
CDR3 length: 15
CDR3 protein: CASRPGTGGNQPQHF
CDR3 DNA: TGTGCCAGCAGACCAGGGACAGGGGGCAATCAGCCCCAGCATTTT

J gene: TRBJ1-1
D gene: NA
clone size: few
V gene: TRBV29-1
CDR3 length: 13
CDR3 protein: CSVVRGRDTEAFF
CDR3 DNA: TGCAGCGTCGTCAGGGGCCGTGACACTGAAGCTTTCTTT

J gene: TRBJ1-1
D gene: TRBD1
clone size: once
V gene: TRBV2
CDR3 length: 14
CDR3 protein: CASSTDRGGTEAFF
CDR3 DNA: TGTGCCAGCAGTACCGACAGGGGGGGCACTGAAGCTTTCTTT

J gene: TRBJ2-7
D gene: NA
clone size: NA
V gene: TRBV5-1
CDR3 length: 13
CDR3 protein: CASSLVLSYEQYF
CDR3 DNA: TGCGCCAGCAGCTTGGTACTCTCCTACGAGCAGTACTTC

J gene: TRBJ1-2
D gene: NA
clone size: few
V gene: TRBV3-1/TRBV3-2
CDR3 length: 13
CDR3 protein: CASSQGGRNGYTF
CDR3 DNA: TGTGCCAGCAGCCAAGGGGGCAGGAATGGCTACACCTTC